A selection of T cell receptor beta chains follows, all from one sample in a study of response to subunit inactivated influenza vaccine. MiXCR, applied by TCRdb to the RT-PCR reads, yields one record per CDR3 protein. The repertoire includes about 500,000 distinct CDR3 sequences, 16% of them detected once, and less than 4% sits in the top ten. The sequences come from CD4+ T cells sorted from PBMCs, collected roughly 24 months after vaccination. These receptor sequences come from a man aged 45-69 years who received an inactivated influenza vaccine. Both conserved end residues are trimmed from each CDR3. Clone size appears in some rows only: once, few, many, or a class for an expanded clone.

clone_size: few
v_call: TRBV14
cdr3_aa: ASSHGLPGQGEDTQY

clone_size: .
v_call: TRBV20-1
cdr3_aa: SARAIQGGNQPQH

clone_size: .
v_call: TRBV20-1
cdr3_aa: SAMVAAGGPDTQY

clone_size: many
v_call: TRBV11-2
cdr3_aa: ASRRDSNYEQY

clone_size: few
v_call: TRBV11-2
cdr3_aa: ASSRTPGLAGVSLTGELF

clone_size: few
v_call: TRBV7-2
cdr3_aa: ASFTGNTEAF

clone_size: .
v_call: TRBV6-1
cdr3_aa: ASSQPGTSGNTIY

clone_size: few
v_call: TRBV7-2
cdr3_aa: ASSPRLGGGQF

clone_size: .
v_call: TRBV10-3
cdr3_aa: AIRHEASRYYEQY

clone_size: .
v_call: TRBV14
cdr3_aa: ASSQDVEGQETQY

clone_size: few
v_call: TRBV5-6
cdr3_aa: ASSLWGYGYT

clone_size: few
v_call: TRBV6-2/TRBV6-3
cdr3_aa: ASRRTGINYGYT

clone_size: few
v_call: TRBV20-1
cdr3_aa: SAITGQGREGTDTQY

clone_size: few
v_call: TRBV20-1
cdr3_aa: SGTGGNQPQH

clone_size: few
v_call: TRBV28
cdr3_aa: ASKRASGTDTQY

clone_size: .
v_call: TRBV7-9
cdr3_aa: ASSLMVNTIY

clone_size: .
v_call: TRBV14
cdr3_aa: ASSQWSGNTIY

clone_size: few
v_call: TRBV20-1
cdr3_aa: SARPRTSVDETQY

clone_size: .
v_call: TRBV7-2
cdr3_aa: ASSFIQGDNSPLH

clone_size: .
v_call: TRBV6-5
cdr3_aa: ASSYGSRGAYNEQF

clone_size: .
v_call: TRBV4-2
cdr3_aa: ASSQNSGSSYNEQF

clone_size: .
v_call: TRBV5-1
cdr3_aa: ASSFPHGYNEQF

clone_size: few
v_call: TRBV5-6
cdr3_aa: ASSSGLAGGPIGTQY

clone_size: few
v_call: TRBV12-3/TRBV12-4
cdr3_aa: ASSFQEMNTEAF

clone_size: few
v_call: TRBV29-1
cdr3_aa: SVVWTSQETQY

clone_size: .
v_call: TRBV2
cdr3_aa: ASSETPTSNQPQH

clone_size: many
v_call: TRBV20-1
cdr3_aa: SAKGGRTQPQH

clone_size: .
v_call: TRBV27
cdr3_aa: ASSAPSGRGLYNEQF

clone_size: .
v_call: TRBV5-4
cdr3_aa: ASSPRQISETQY

clone_size: few
v_call: TRBV15
cdr3_aa: ATSDDRGRDYGYT

clone_size: few
v_call: TRBV4-2
cdr3_aa: ASSQVHKFKNEQY

clone_size: .
v_call: TRBV10-3
cdr3_aa: AISMDGGSYNEQF

clone_size: few
v_call: TRBV5-4
cdr3_aa: ASSLPGGYTEAF

clone_size: few
v_call: TRBV29-1
cdr3_aa: SVGSGAGDTQY

clone_size: .
v_call: TRBV20-1
cdr3_aa: SAQTGTGQNIQY

clone_size: many
v_call: TRBV7-9
cdr3_aa: ASSSTTGVGIQY

clone_size: .
v_call: TRBV7-8
cdr3_aa: ASSLDQTSGTLSYNEQF

clone_size: .
v_call: TRBV28
cdr3_aa: ATTSGIYEQY

clone_size: .
v_call: TRBV15
cdr3_aa: ATSRDRSGTEAF

clone_size: .
v_call: TRBV29-1
cdr3_aa: SGREGPTQETQY

clone_size: .
v_call: TRBV29-1
cdr3_aa: SGSKNPGELF

clone_size: few
v_call: TRBV10-3
cdr3_aa: AISELGSYYEQY

clone_size: .
v_call: TRBV11-2
cdr3_aa: ASSVAGVNTGELF

clone_size: few
v_call: TRBV15
cdr3_aa: ATSRPYMARNSGANVLT